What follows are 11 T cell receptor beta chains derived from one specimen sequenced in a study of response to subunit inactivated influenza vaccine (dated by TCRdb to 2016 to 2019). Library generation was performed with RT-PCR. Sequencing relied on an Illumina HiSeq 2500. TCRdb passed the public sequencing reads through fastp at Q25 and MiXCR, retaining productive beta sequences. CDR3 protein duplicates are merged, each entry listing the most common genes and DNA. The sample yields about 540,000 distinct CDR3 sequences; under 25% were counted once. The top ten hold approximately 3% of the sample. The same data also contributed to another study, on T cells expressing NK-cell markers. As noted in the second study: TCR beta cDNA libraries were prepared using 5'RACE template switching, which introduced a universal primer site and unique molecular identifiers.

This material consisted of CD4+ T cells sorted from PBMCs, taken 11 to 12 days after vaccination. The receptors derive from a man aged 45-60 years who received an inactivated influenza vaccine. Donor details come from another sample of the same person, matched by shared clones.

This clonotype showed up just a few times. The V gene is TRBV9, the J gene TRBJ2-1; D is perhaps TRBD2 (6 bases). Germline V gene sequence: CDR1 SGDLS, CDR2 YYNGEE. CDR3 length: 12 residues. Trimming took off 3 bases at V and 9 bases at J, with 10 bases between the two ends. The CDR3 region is CASSATSFEQFF. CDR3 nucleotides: TGTGCCAGCAGCGCCACTAGCTTTGAGCAGTTCTTC.

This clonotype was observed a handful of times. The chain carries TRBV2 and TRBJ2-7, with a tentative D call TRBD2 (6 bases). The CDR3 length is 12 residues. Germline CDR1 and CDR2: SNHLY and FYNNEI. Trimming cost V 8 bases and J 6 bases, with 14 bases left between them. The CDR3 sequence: CASGDGGSEQYF. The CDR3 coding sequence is TGTGCCAGCGGGGACGGGGGAAGCGAGCAGTACTTC.

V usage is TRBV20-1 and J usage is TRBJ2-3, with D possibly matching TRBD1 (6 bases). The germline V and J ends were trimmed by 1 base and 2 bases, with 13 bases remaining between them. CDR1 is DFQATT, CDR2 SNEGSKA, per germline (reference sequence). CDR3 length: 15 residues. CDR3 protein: CSARGHGTNTDTQYF. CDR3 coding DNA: TGCAGTGCTAGAGGCCACGGGACAAACACAGATACGCAGTATTTT.

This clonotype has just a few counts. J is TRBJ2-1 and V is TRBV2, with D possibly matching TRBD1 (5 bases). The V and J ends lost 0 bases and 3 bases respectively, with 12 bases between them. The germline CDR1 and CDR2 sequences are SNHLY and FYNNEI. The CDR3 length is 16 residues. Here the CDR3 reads CASSEALWTIYNEQFF. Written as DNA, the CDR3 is TGTGCCAGCAGTGAAGCGCTTTGGACAATCTACAATGAGCAGTTCTTC.

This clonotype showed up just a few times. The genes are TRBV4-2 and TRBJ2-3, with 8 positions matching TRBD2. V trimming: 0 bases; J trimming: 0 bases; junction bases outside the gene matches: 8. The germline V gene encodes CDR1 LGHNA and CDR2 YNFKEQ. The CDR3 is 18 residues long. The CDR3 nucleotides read TGTGCCAGCAGCCAAGACGAAGCTCAGCGGGGGAGCACAGATACGCAGTATTTT. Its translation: CASSQDEAQRGSTDTQYF.

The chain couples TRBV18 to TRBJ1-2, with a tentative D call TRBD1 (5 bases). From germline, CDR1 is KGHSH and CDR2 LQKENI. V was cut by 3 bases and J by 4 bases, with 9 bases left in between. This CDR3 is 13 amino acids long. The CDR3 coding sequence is TGTGCCAGCTCACCGGACAAACGCTATGGCTACACCTTC. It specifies CASSPDKRYGYTF.

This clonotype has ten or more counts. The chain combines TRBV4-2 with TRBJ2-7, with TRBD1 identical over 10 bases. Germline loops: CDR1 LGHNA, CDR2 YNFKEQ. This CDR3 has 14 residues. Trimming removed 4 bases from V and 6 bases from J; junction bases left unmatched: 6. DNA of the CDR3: TGTGCCAGCAGCCGAGGGGGACAGGGGCTCGAGCAGTACTTC. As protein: CASSRGGQGLEQYF.

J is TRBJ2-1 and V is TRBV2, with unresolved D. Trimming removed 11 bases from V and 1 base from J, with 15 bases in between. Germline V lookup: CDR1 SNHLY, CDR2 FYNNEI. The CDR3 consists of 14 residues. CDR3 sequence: CAHPALLSYNEQFF. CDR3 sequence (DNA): TGTGCCCACCCCGCGCTCCTTTCCTACAATGAGCAGTTCTTC.

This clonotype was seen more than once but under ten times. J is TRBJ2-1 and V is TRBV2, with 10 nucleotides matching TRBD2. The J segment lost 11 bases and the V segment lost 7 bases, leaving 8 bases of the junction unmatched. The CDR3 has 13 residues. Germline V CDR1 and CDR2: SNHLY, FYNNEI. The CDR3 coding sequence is TGTGCCAGCATTATCGGGACTAGCGAGAAGCAGTTCTTC. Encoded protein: CASIIGTSEKQFF.

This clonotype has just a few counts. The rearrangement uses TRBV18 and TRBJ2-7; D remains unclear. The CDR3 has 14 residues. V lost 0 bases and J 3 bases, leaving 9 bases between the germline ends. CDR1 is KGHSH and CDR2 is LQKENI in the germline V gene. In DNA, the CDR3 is TGTGCCAGCTCACCACCCGCGGTGGACTACGAGCAGTACTTC. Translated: CASSPPAVDYEQYF. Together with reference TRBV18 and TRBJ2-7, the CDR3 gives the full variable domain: NAGVMQNPRHLVRRRGQEARLRCSPMKGHSHVYWYRQLPEEGLKFMVYLQKENIIDESGMPKERFSAEFPKEGPSILRIQQVVRGDSAAYFCASSPPAVDYEQYFGPGTRLTVT.

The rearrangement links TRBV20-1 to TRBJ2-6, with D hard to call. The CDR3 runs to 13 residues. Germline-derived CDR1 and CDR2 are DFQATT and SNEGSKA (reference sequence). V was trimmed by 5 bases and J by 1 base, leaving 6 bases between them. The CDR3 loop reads CSAGVSGANVLTF. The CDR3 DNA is TGCAGTGCTGGGGTGTCTGGGGCCAACGTCCTGACTTTC.